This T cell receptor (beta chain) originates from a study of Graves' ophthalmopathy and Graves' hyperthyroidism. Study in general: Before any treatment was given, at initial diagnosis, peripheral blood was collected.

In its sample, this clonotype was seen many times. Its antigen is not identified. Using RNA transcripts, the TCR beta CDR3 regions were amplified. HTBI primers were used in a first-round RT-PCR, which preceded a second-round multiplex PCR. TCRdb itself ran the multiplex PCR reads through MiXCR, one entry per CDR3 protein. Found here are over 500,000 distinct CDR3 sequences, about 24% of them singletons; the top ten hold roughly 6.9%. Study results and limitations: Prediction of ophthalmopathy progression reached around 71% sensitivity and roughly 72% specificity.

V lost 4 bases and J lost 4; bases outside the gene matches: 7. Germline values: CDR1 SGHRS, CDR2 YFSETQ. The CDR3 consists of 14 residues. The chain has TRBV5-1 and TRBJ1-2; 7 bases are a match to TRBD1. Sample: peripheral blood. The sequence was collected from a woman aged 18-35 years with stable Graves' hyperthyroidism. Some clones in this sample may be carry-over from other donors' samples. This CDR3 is CASSRSTGPYGYTF. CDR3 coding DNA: TGCGCCAGCAGCAGGTCGACAGGGCCCTATGGCTACACCTTC.